The 9 T cell receptor beta chains given below trace back to one sample, sequenced in a study of T cells in localized non-small cell lung cancer. Measured with immunoSEQ multiplex PCR; TCRdb has only the in-frame clones, and not every one. Of 26,000 or so clones in the sample, approximately 90% were seen once. The specimen was peripheral blood, collected before any cancer treatment. Receptors were obtained from a woman aged 18 to 55 with stage I lung adenocarcinoma.

Here the CDR3 reads CASSSLRGWSSYNSPLHF. DNA of the CDR3: TGTGCCAGCAGTTCCTTGAGGGGCTGGAGCTCCTATAATTCACCCCTCCACTTT. The chain uses TRBV28 and TRBJ1-6, with a possible D match to TRBD1 (5 bases). The V end was cut by 4 bases, the J end by 0 bases, with 16 bases between. Germline-derived CDR1 and CDR2 are MDHEN and SYDVKM. The CDR3 contains 18 residues.

J is TRBJ2-2 and V is TRBV9; D gene uncertain. CDR1 and CDR2 (germline): SGDLS, YYNGEE. Trimming took 0 bases from V and 3 from J, leaving 3 bases between them. This CDR3 is built from 13 residues. In DNA form, the CDR3 reads TGTGCCAGCAGCGTAGTAGACACCGGGGAGCTGTTTTTT. Translated: CASSVVDTGELFF.

The chain has TRBV28 and TRBJ2-7; no clear D gene. Deletions cut 2 bases from V and 1 base from J, with 6 bases between. CDR3 length equals 13 residues. Per germline, CDR1 MDHEN and CDR2 SYDVKM. Here the CDR3 reads CASSLDGSYEQYF. CDR3 DNA sequence: TGTGCCAGCAGTTTAGACGGTTCCTACGAGCAGTACTTC.

The CDR3 loop is CASEIGYSNQPQHF. In nucleotides, the CDR3 is TGTGCCAGCGAGATAGGCTATAGCAATCAGCCCCAGCATTTT. The chain employs TRBV6-1 and TRBJ1-5, with unresolved D. There are 14 residues in the CDR3. The V and J ends lost 8 bases and 0 bases respectively, with 11 bases between them. Germline V gene data show CDR1 as MNHNS and CDR2 as SASEGT.

In this sample, this clone turned up a few times. The chain has TRBV4-1 and TRBJ2-1, with 8 bases matching TRBD2. V lost 1 base to trimming and J lost 7 bases; unmatched junction nucleotides: 9. The CDR3 loop spans 16 amino acids. Germline V gene sequence: CDR1 MGHRA, CDR2 YSYEKL. CDR3 loop: CASSQVYKRERNEQFF. The CDR3 DNA reads TGCGCCAGCAGCCAAGTTTACAAGCGGGAGAGGAATGAGCAGTTCTTC.

This chain uses TRBV7-9 with TRBJ1-1, with D hard to call. The CDR3 sequence is 14 residues long. Germline V gene data show CDR1 as SEHNR and CDR2 as FQNEAQ (reference sequence). With 2 bases removed from V and 1 base from J, the gap between germline ends came to 8 bases. In DNA, the CDR3 is TGTGCCAGCAGCTTATTATCGGCGAACACTGAAGCTTTCTTT. Residues: CASSLLSANTEAFF.

This clone was observed once. CDR3 region: CASSQGLAGFNEQFF. For the CDR3, the DNA is TGTGCCAGCAGCCAGGGACTAGCGGGGTTCAATGAGCAGTTCTTC. V usage is TRBV7-9 and J usage is TRBJ2-1, with 13 bases matching TRBD2. The germline V gene encodes CDR1 SEHNR and CDR2 FQNEAQ (reference sequence). The CDR3 is made up of 15 amino acids. V lost 5 bases, J lost 6 bases, and 4 bases stayed unmatched.

The rearrangement links TRBV18 to TRBJ1-4; D gene unclear. The CDR3 sequence is 14 residues long. Trimming took off 6 bases at V and 8 bases at J, with 16 bases between the two ends. Germline assignment: CDR1 KGHSH and CDR2 LQKENI. The CDR3 DNA reads TGTGCCAGCTCGCTTCAATCGGGGAGGGAAAAACTGTTTTTT. It codes for CASSLQSGREKLFF.

This clone was observed once. V usage is TRBV15 and J usage is TRBJ2-7; D is possibly TRBD2 (6 bases). This CDR3 has 17 residues. The V end lost 0 bases, the J end lost 2 bases, and 17 bases lay between the germline ends. Per the germline V gene, CDR1 is LNHNV and CDR2 is YYDKDF (reference sequence). DNA of the CDR3: TGTGCCACCAGCAGAGACATCGTGCGGGGTAAGCCCTACGAGCAGTACTTC. This translates into CATSRDIVRGKPYEQYF.